The sample holds many counts of the clone carrying this T cell receptor (beta chain). Germline values: CDR1 SGHRS, CDR2 YFSETQ. This CDR3 is 14 amino acids long. V was trimmed by 0 bases and J by 3 bases, leaving 7 bases between them. Researchers amplified the TCR beta CDR3 regions from RNA transcripts. The study used the HTBI primer set for a first-round RT-PCR of the TCR CDR3. MiXCR, applied by TCRdb to the multiplex PCR reads, yields one record per CDR3 protein. The table has 200,000 to 250,000 distinct CDR3 sequences, about 15% seen once; the top ten hold around 30%. This entry comes from a study of T cells in Graves' hyperthyroidism and ophthalmopathy. Study at large: Peripheral blood was obtained at initial diagnosis, preceding any treatment.

Sequenced input: blood. This TCR came from a woman between 18 and 29 years old with Graves' ophthalmopathy. This sequence joins TRBV5-1 and TRBJ1-5; TRBD1 might be the D (5 bases). In DNA, the CDR3 is TGCGCCAGCAGCTTGGAGGGACCCAATCAGCCCCAGCATTTT. This encodes CASSLEGPNQPQHF.